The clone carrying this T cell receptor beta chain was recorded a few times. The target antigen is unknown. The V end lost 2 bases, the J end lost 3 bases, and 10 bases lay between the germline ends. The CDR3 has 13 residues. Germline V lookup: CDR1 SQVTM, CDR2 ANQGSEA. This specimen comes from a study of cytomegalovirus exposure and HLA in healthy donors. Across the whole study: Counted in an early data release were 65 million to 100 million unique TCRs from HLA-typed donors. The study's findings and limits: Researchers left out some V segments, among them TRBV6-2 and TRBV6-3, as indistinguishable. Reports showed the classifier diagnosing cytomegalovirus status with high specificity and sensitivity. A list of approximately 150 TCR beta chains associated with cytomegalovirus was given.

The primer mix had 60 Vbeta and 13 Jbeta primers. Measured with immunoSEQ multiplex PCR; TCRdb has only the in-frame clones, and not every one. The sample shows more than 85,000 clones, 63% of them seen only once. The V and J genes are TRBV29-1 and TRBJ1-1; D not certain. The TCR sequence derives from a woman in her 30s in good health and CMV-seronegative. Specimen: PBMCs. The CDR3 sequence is CSVESSRDTEAFF. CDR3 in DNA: TGCAGCGTTGAATCCTCCCGGGACACTGAAGCTTTCTTT.